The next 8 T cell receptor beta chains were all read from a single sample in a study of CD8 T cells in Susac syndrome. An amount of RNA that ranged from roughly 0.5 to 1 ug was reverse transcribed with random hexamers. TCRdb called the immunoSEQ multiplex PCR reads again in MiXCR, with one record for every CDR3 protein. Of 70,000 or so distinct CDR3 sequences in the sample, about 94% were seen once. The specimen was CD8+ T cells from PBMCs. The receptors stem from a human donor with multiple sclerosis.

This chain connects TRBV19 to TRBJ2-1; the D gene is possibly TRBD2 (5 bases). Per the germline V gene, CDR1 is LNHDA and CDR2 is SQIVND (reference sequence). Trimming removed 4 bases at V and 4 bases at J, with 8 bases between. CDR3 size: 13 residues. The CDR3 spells CASSTGLYNEQFF. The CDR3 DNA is TGTGCCAGTAGTACAGGACTGTACAATGAGCAGTTCTTC.

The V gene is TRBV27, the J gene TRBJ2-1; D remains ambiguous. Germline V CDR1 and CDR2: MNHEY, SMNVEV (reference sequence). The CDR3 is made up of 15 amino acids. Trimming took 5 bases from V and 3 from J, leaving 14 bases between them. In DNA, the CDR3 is TGTGCCAGCAGTCCCCTCCTCGCCCTCTACAATGAGCAGTTCTTC. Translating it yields CASSPLLALYNEQFF.

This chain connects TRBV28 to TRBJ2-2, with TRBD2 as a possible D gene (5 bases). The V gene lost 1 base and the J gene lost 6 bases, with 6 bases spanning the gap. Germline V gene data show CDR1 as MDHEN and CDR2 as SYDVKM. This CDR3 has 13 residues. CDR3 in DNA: TGTGCCAGCAGTTTATTCGGGGCCGGGGAGCTGTTTTTT. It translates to CASSLFGAGELFF.

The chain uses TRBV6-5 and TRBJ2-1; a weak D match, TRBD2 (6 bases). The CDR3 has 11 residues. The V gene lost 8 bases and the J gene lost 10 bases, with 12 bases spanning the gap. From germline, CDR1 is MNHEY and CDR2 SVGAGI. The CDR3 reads CASLSGNEQFF. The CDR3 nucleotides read TGTGCCAGCCTTAGCGGAAACGAGCAGTTCTTC.

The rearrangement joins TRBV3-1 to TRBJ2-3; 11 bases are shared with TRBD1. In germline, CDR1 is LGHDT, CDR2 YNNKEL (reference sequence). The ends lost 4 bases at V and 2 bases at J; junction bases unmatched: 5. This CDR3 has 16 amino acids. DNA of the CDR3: TGTGCCAGCAGCCTTTCGGGACAGGGGGTCACAGATACGCAGTATTTT. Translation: CASSLSGQGVTDTQYF.

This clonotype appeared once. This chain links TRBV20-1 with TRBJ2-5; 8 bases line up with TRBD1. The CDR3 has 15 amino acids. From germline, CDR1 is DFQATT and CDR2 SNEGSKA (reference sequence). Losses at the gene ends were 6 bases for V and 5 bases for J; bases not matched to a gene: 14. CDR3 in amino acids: CSASKTGGYGETQYF. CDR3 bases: TGCAGTGCCTCCAAAACAGGGGGTTACGGTGAGACCCAGTACTTC.

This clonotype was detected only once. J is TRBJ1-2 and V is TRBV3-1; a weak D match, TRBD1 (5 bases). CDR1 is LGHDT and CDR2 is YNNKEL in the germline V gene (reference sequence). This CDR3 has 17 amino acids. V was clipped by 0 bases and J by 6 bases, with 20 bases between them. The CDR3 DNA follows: TGTGCCAGCAGCCAAGATCAGTCCGGCCCCACGGGGGATGGCTACACCTTC. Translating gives CASSQDQSGPTGDGYTF.

The CDR3 DNA sequence: TGTGCCAGCAGCTCACCGGGACAGGGGAACAATGAGCAGTTCTTC. This codes for CASSSPGQGNNEQFF. The chain has TRBV7-2 and TRBJ2-1; 10 bases fit TRBD1. The germline V gene has CDR1 SGHTA and CDR2 FQGNSA. The V and J ends lost 4 bases and 5 bases, in that order; junction bases with no gene match: 5. CDR3 length: 15 amino acids.